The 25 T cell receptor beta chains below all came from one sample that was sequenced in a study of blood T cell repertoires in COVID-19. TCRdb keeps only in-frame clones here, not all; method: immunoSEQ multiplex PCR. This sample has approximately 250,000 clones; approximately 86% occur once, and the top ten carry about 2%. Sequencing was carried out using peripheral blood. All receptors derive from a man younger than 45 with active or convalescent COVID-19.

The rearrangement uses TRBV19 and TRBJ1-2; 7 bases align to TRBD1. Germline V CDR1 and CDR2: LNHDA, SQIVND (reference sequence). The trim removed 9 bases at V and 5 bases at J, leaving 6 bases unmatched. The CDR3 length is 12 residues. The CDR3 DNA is TGTGCCAGCTACGGGGGACAGTATGGCTACACCTTC. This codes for CASYGGQYGYTF.

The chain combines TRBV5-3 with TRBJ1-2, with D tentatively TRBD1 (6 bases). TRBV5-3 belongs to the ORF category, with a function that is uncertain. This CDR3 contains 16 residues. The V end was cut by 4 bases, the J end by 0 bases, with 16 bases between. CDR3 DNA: TGTGCCAGAAGCCGCGGGGGGCCGGTTTCTAACTATGGCTACACCTTC. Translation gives CARSRGGPVSNYGYTF.

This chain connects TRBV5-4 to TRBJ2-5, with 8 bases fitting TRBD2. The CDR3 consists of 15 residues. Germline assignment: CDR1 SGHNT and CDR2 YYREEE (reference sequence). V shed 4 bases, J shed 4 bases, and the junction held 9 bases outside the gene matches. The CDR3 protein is CASSTNIAGTETQYF. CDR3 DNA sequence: TGTGCCAGCAGCACAAATATAGCGGGAACAGAGACCCAGTACTTC. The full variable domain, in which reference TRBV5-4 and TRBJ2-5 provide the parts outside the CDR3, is ETGVTQSPTHLIKTRGQQVTLRCSSQSGHNTVSWYQQALGQGPQFIFQYYREEENGRGNFPPRFSGLQFPNYSSELNVNALELDDSALYLCASSTNIAGTETQYFGPGTRLLVL.

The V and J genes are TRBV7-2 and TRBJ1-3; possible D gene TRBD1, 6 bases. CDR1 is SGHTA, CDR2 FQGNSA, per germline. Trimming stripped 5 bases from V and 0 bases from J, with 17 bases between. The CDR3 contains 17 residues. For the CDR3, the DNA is TGTGCCAGCAGCCCAACCGGGACACCTAACTCTGGAAACACCATATATTTT. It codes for CASSPTGTPNSGNTIYF.

The CDR3, as DNA: TGTGCCTGTATGAACAGGGGGTTTGTGGTCGGCTACACCTTC. As protein: CACMNRGFVVGYTF. V usage is TRBV30 and J usage is TRBJ1-2; TRBD1 matches 8 bases. The CDR3 loop spans 14 amino acids. With 6 bases clipped from V and 8 bases from J, the junction kept 14 bases outside the gene matches. Germline V gene sequence: CDR1 GTSNPN, CDR2 SVGIG (reference sequence). The full variable domain, its missing parts supplied by reference TRBV30 and TRBJ1-2, is SQTIHQWPATLVQPVGSPLSLECTVEGTSNPNLYWYRQAAGRGLQLLFYSVGIGQISSEVPQNLSASRPQDRQFILSSKKLLLSDSGFYLCACMNRGFVVGYTFGSGTRLTVV.

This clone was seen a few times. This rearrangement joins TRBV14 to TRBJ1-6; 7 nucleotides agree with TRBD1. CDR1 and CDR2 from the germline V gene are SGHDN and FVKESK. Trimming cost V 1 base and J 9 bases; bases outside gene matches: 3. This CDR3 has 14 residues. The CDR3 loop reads CASSQGQGASPLHF. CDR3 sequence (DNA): TGTGCCAGCAGCCAAGGACAGGGTGCTTCACCCCTCCACTTT.

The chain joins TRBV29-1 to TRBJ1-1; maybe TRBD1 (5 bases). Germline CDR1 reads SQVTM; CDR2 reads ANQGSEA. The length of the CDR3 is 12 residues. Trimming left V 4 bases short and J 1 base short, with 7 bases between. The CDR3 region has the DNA TGCAGCGTTGTTGGACAGAACACTGAAGCTTTCTTT. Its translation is CSVVGQNTEAFF.

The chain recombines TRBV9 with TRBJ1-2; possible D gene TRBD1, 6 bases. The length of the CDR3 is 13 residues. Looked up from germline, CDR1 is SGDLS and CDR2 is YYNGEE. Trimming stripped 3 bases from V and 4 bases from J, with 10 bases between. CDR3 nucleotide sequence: TGTGCCAGCAGCGACGGGACAAGCTATGGCTACACCTTC. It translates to CASSDGTSYGYTF.

This chain's CDR3 is CATSPRSLGGGPYEQYF. The CDR3 DNA reads as TGTGCCACCAGCCCGAGGAGCCTAGGGGGGGGCCCCTACGAGCAGTACTTC. The chain recombines TRBV15 with TRBJ2-7, with D tentatively TRBD2 (7 bases). V was cut by 5 bases and J by 2 bases, with 22 bases left in between. CDR3 length: 17 residues. Germline values: CDR1 LNHNV, CDR2 YYDKDF (reference sequence).

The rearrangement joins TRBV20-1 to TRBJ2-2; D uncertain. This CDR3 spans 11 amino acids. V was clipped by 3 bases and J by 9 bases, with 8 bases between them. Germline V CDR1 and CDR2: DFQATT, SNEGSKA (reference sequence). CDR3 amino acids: CSASKHRELFF. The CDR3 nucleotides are TGCAGTGCTAGTAAGCACCGGGAGCTGTTTTTT.

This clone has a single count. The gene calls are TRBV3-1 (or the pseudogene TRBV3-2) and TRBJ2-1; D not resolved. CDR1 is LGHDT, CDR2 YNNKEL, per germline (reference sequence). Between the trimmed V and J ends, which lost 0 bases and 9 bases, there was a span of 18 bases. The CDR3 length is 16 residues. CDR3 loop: CASSQERSISSSEQFF. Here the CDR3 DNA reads TGTGCCAGCAGCCAAGAGCGGTCTATCTCTTCGAGTGAGCAGTTCTTC.

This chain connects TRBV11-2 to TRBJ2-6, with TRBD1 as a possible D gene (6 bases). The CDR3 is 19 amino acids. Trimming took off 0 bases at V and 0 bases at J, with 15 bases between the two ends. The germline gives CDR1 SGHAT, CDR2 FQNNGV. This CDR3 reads CASSLETGILSSGANVLTF. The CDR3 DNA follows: TGTGCCAGCAGCTTAGAGACAGGAATCTTAAGCTCTGGGGCCAACGTCCTGACTTTC.

The CDR3 reads CASSFTGDPYEQYF. The CDR3 DNA is TGCGCCAGCAGCTTCACAGGGGATCCCTACGAGCAGTACTTC. The chain joins TRBV5-1 to TRBJ2-7, with TRBD1 matching over 7 bases. The CDR3 covers 14 residues. The junction had 4 bases not matched to a gene; V was cut back by 2 bases and J by 2 bases. Per the germline V gene, CDR1 is SGHRS and CDR2 is YFSETQ.

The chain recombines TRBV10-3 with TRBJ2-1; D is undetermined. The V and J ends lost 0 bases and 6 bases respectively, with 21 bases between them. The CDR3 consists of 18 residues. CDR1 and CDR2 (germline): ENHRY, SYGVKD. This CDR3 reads CAISESSLIDPAGNEQFF. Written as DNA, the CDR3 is TGTGCCATCAGTGAGTCGAGCCTCATCGACCCTGCAGGCAATGAGCAGTTCTTC.

CDR3 nucleotide sequence: TGTGCCACCATTCAGGCAACTTCAAGCTCTGGGGCCAACGTCCTGACTTTC. Its protein product is CATIQATSSSGANVLTF. The V and J genes are TRBV24-1 and TRBJ2-6; D ambiguous. Looked up from germline, CDR1 is KGHDR and CDR2 is SFDVKD. This CDR3 has 17 residues. V gave up 8 bases and J gave up 0 bases, with 16 bases separating them.

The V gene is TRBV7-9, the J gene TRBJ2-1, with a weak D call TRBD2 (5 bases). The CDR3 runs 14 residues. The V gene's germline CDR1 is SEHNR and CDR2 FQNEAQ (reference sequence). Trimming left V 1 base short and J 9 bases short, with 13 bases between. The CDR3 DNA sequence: TGTGCCAGCAGCTTAGACCCGCGGGTCGTTGAGCAGTTCTTC. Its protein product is CASSLDPRVVEQFF.

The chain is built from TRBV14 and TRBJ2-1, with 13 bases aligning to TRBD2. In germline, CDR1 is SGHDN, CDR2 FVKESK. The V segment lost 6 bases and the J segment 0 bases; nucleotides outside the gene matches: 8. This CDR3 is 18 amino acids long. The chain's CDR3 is CASRPTSGGISSYNEQFF. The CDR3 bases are TGTGCCAGCAGACCGACTAGCGGGGGGATCAGCTCCTACAATGAGCAGTTCTTC.

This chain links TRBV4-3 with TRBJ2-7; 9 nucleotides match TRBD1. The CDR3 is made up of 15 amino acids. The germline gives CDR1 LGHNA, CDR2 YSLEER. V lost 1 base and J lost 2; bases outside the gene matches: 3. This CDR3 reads CASSQGRQGAYEQYF. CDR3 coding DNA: TGCGCCAGCAGCCAAGGACGACAGGGGGCCTACGAGCAGTACTTC.

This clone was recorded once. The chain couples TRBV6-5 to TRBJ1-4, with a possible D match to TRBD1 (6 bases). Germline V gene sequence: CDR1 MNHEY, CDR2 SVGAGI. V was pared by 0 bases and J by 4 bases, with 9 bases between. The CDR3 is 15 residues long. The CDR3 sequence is CASSYSAGVNEKLFF. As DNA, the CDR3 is TGTGCCAGCAGTTACTCCGCAGGGGTTAATGAAAAACTGTTTTTT.

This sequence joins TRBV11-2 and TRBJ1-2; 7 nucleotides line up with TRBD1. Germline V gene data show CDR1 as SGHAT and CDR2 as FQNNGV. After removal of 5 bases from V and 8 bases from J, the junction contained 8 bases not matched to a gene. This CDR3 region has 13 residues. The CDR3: CASSEPTGNGYTF. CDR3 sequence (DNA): TGTGCCAGCAGCGAACCGACAGGGAACGGCTACACCTTC.

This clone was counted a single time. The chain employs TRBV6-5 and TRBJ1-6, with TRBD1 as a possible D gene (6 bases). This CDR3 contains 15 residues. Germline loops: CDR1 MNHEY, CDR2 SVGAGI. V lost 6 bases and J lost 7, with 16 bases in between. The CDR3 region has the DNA TGTGCCAGCAGCCAAAGGGGGGGGGCCAATTCACCCCTCCACTTT. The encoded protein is CASSQRGGANSPLHF.

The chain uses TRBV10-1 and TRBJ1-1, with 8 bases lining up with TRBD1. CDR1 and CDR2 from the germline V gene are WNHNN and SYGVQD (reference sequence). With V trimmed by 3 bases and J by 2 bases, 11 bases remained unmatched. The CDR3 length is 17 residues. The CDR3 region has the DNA TGCGCCAGCAGTGACTCCCTTGGGACAGGCAAAAACACTGAAGCTTTCTTT. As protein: CASSDSLGTGKNTEAFF.

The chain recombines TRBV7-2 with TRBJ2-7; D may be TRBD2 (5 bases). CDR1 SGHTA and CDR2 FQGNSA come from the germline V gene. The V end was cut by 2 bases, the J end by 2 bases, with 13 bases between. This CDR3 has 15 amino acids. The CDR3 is CASSLFRGITYEQYF. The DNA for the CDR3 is TGTGCCAGCAGCTTATTCCGGGGTATCACCTACGAGCAGTACTTC. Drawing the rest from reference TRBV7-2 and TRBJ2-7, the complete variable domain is GAGVSQSPSNKVTEKGKDVELRCDPISGHTALYWYRQSLGQGLEFLIYFQGNSAPDKSGLPSDRFSAERTGGSVSTLTIQRTQQEDSAVYLCASSLFRGITYEQYFGPGTRLTVT.

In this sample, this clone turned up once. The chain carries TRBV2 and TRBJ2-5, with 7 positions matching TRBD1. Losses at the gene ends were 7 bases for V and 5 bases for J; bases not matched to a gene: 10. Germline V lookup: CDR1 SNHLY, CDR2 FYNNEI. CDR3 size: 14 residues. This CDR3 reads CASNIQGTRETQYF. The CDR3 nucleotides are TGTGCCAGCAATATACAGGGGACGAGGGAGACCCAGTACTTC.

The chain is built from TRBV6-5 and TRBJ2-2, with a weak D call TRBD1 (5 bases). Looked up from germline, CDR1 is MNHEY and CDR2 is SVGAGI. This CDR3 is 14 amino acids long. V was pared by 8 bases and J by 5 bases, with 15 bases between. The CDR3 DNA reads TGTGCCAGCTGCAGGGTGCAATCGACCGGGGAGCTGTTTTTT. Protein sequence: CASCRVQSTGELFF.